These 23 T cell receptor beta chains share one sample of origin, sequenced in a study of type 1 and type 2 diabetes patients. Genomic DNA was the PCR template. The TCR beta CDR3 region was amplified using 30 forward and 13 reverse primers. TCRdb fed the multiplex PCR reads into MiXCR, producing one record per CDR3 protein. The sample carries 250,000 or so distinct CDR3 sequences, more than 40% recorded once. Input material: peripheral blood mononuclear cells (PBMCs). The receptors were sampled from a man between 18 and 35 years old with type 2 diabetes.

This clonotype showed up just a few times. V and J are TRBV6-5 and TRBJ1-6; D gene uncertain. V lost 2 bases and J 7 bases, leaving 15 bases between the germline ends. The CDR3 length is 16 residues. Germline CDR1 and CDR2: MNHEY and SVGAGI. The CDR3 spells CASSYASKGRNSPLHF. DNA of the CDR3: TGTGCCAGCAGTTACGCTTCCAAAGGACGAAATTCACCCCTCCACTTT.

As regards this clonotype: It is likely a read error, because the conserved phenylalanine at the end of the CDR3 is missing. The chain is built from TRBV5-1 and TRBJ1-2; D is possibly TRBD1 (6 bases). From germline, CDR1 is SGHRS and CDR2 YFSETQ. The germline V and J ends were trimmed by 5 bases and 2 bases, with 13 bases remaining between them. The CDR3 has 14 residues. In nucleotides, the CDR3 is TGCGCCAGCAGGAGCACAGGGACGAACTATGGCTACACCCTC. This codes for CASRSTGTNYGYTL.

The chain couples TRBV27 to TRBJ1-1; D is uncertain. The CDR3 extends over 10 amino acids. V was pared by 8 bases and J by 3 bases, with 4 bases between. Germline V gene data show CDR1 as MNHEY and CDR2 as SMNVEV (reference sequence). CDR3 sequence reads: CASGYTEAFF. The CDR3 DNA reads TGTGCCAGCGGGTACACTGAAGCTTTCTTT.

The table lists this clonotype with a few counts. This chain links TRBV19 with TRBJ2-5; D is possibly TRBD2 (6 bases). CDR1 and CDR2 (germline): LNHDA, SQIVND (reference sequence). The CDR3 runs to 11 residues. The germline V and J ends were trimmed by 7 bases and 6 bases, with 9 bases remaining between them. Here the CDR3 reads CASTAGQTQYF. The CDR3 nucleotides are TGTGCCAGTACCGCGGGGCAGACCCAGTACTTC.

The V call is TRBV28, the J call TRBJ1-2, with D maybe TRBD1 (6 bases). Deletions cut 10 bases from V and 3 bases from J, with 15 bases between. This CDR3 is built from 13 residues. Germline CDR1 and CDR2: MDHEN and SYDVKM. The CDR3 is CATIGGLDYGYTF. The CDR3, as DNA: TGTGCCACCATAGGGGGGCTGGACTATGGCTACACCTTC.

This CDR3 reads CASSLNSGHEQFF. CDR3 nucleotide sequence: TGTGCCAGCAGTCTTAATTCGGGGCATGAGCAGTTCTTC. J is TRBJ2-5 and V is TRBV7-2, with D tentatively TRBD1 or TRBD2 (5 bases each). The J call may be in error: the DNA end matches TRBJ2-1 better. Germline V gives CDR1 SGHTA, CDR2 FQGNSA. This CDR3 has 13 residues.

In DNA form, the CDR3 reads TGCAGTGCTAAGGGACAGGGGGCGAGGGAAAAACTGTTTTTT. This codes for CSAKGQGAREKLFF. This chain connects TRBV20-1 to TRBJ1-4, with 12 nucleotides matching TRBD1. CDR1 is DFQATT, CDR2 SNEGSKA, per germline (reference sequence). The CDR3 covers 14 residues. Trimming removed 4 bases from V and 8 bases from J; junction bases left unmatched: 5.

V is TRBV6-6 and J is TRBJ1-5; no clear D. Trimming stripped 8 bases from V and 4 bases from J, with 12 bases between. This CDR3 is 13 amino acids long. Germline V CDR1 and CDR2: MNHNY, SVGAGI (reference sequence). The CDR3 DNA follows: TGTGCCAGCTTCCAGTCCCCTAATCAGCCCCAGCATTTT. Translating gives CASFQSPNQPQHF.

The V call is TRBV7-2, the J call TRBJ2-1, with TRBD2 identical over 10 bases. CDR3 size: 15 residues. The germline gives CDR1 SGHTA, CDR2 FQGNSA. V was pared by 5 bases and J by 7 bases, with 8 bases of the junction left unmatched. The CDR3 region has the DNA TGTGCCAGCAGCCGCGACAGCGGGGGGGGGAATGAGCAGTTCTTC. Protein sequence: CASSRDSGGGNEQFF.

This clonotype is categorized as medium-sized. V usage is TRBV14 and J usage is TRBJ1-4, with a possible D match to TRBD1 (5 bases). The CDR3 runs 17 residues. Trimming took 4 bases from V and 6 from J, leaving 21 bases between them. The germline CDR1 and CDR2 sequences are SGHDN and FVKESK. The CDR3 bases are TGTGCCAGCAGCCCCCAATTCGGCACAGGTGGTTATGAAAAACTGTTTTTT. Translated, it gives CASSPQFGTGGYEKLFF.

The chain has TRBV30 and TRBJ2-7; the D gene is possibly TRBD2 (6 bases). V dropped 2 bases and J dropped 5 bases, with 13 bases sitting between them. In germline, CDR1 is GTSNPN, CDR2 SVGIG (reference sequence). CDR3 length: 13 residues. CDR3 residues: CAWSMGGPDEQYF. The CDR3 DNA follows: TGTGCCTGGAGTATGGGAGGACCCGACGAGCAGTACTTC.

This clonotype came up many times. This chain links TRBV2 with TRBJ2-7; D is perhaps TRBD2 (5 bases). V lost 5 bases and J lost 3, with 5 bases in between. CDR1 and CDR2 (germline): SNHLY, FYNNEI. This CDR3 spans 11 amino acids. The CDR3 region is CASSRGYEQYF. CDR3 in DNA: TGTGCCAGCAGTCGGGGCTACGAGCAGTACTTC.

The chain is built from TRBV6-5 and TRBJ2-5; TRBD2 matches 10 bases. V dropped 0 bases and J dropped 4; count of bases not matched to a gene: 5. Germline V gene sequence: CDR1 MNHEY, CDR2 SVGAGI. CDR3 size: 16 residues. DNA for the CDR3: TGTGCCAGCAGTTACTCGGGGCTAGCGGGGGTAGAGACCCAGTACTTC. It codes for CASSYSGLAGVETQYF.

The V gene is TRBV15, the J gene TRBJ2-7; D may be TRBD1 or TRBD2 (6 bases each). V was trimmed by 3 bases and J by 9 bases, leaving 21 bases between them. Germline V gene lookup returns CDR1 LNHNV and CDR2 YYDKDF (reference sequence). This CDR3 comprises 15 residues. The DNA for the CDR3 is TGTGCCACCAGCAGCCTCAGGGGACTCGGTTTGGGGCAGTACTTC. This sequence encodes CATSSLRGLGLGQYF.

This clonotype turned up a few times. This sequence joins TRBV12-3 or TRBV12-4 and TRBJ1-6, with 10 bases identical to TRBD1. V shed 8 bases and J 8 bases; nucleotides not matched to a gene: 6. CDR3 length: 14 residues. The CDR3 is CASGRTGGHSPLHF. The CDR3 nucleotides read TGTGCCAGCGGGAGGACAGGGGGACATTCACCCCTCCACTTT.

This clonotype was seen ten or more times. The rearrangement uses TRBV10-3 and TRBJ2-7; 8 bases align to TRBD1. V lost 4 bases, J lost 1 base, and 6 bases stayed unmatched. Germline V gene lookup returns CDR1 ENHRY and CDR2 SYGVKD. The CDR3 loop spans 15 amino acids. CDR3 coding DNA: TGTGCCATCAGTGTTGGGCAGGGGGCATCCTACGAGCAGTACTTC. Its protein is CAISVGQGASYEQYF.

The chain joins TRBV10-3 to TRBJ1-1, with D unresolved. Germline loops: CDR1 ENHRY, CDR2 SYGVKD. Trimming took off 4 bases at V and 5 bases at J, with 17 bases between the two ends. The CDR3 sequence is 15 residues long. For the CDR3, the DNA is TGTGCCATCAGTGGGGGTTGGTCCGTCGGGACTGAAGCTTTCTTT. It is translated as CAISGGWSVGTEAFF.

There are a few counts of this clonotype. The chain combines TRBV20-1 with TRBJ2-1; 9 nucleotides line up with TRBD2. The J segment lost 6 bases and the V segment lost 0 bases, leaving 3 bases of the junction unmatched. The CDR3 has 14 residues. From germline, CDR1 is DFQATT and CDR2 SNEGSKA (reference sequence). CDR3 residues: CSARDIAGANEQFF. The CDR3 DNA reads TGCAGTGCTAGAGACATAGCGGGAGCCAATGAGCAGTTCTTC.

There are a few counts of this clonotype. This CDR3 is CASSLSGNTIYF. The CDR3 nucleotides are TGTGCCAGTAGCTTGTCTGGAAACACCATATATTTT. V is TRBV19 and J is TRBJ1-3, with D unresolved. Germline V CDR1 and CDR2: LNHDA, SQIVND (reference sequence). The CDR3 spans 12 residues. Trimming removed 6 bases from V and 1 base from J, with 4 bases in between.

J is TRBJ1-1 and V is TRBV7-3; D is perhaps TRBD1 (6 bases). This CDR3 spans 13 amino acids. Germline lookup yields CDR1 SGHTA and CDR2 FQGTGA. V was trimmed by 3 bases and J by 4 bases, leaving 9 bases between them. The CDR3, as DNA: TGTGCCAGCAGCTTCGGGGGGCGCACTGAAGCTTTCTTT. Translated: CASSFGGRTEAFF.

The chain carries TRBV9 and TRBJ1-4; the D gene is possibly TRBD1 (6 bases). Germline values: CDR1 SGDLS, CDR2 YYNGEE. The CDR3 is 14 residues long. V was cut by 4 bases and J by 8 bases, with 15 bases left in between. CDR3 in amino acids: CASSPWTAGEKLFF. CDR3 DNA sequence: TGTGCCAGCAGCCCCTGGACAGCCGGCGAAAAACTGTTTTTT.

The V and J genes are TRBV9 and TRBJ2-2, with D uncertain. This CDR3 contains 16 residues. The germline V and J ends were trimmed by 0 bases and 1 base, with 10 bases remaining between them. CDR1 SGDLS and CDR2 YYNGEE come from the germline V gene. The CDR3 DNA is TGTGCCAGCAGCGTAGCGGATGCTTGGAACACCGGGGAGCTGTTTTTT. Translated: CASSVADAWNTGELFF.

The J gene is TRBJ1-2, the V gene TRBV19, with a weak D call TRBD1 (5 bases). V shed 4 bases and J shed 5 bases, with 11 bases lying between them. This CDR3 comprises 13 residues. Germline CDR1 reads LNHDA; CDR2 reads SQIVND (reference sequence). The CDR3 sequence: CASSKFREYGYTF. Written as DNA, the CDR3 is TGTGCCAGTAGTAAATTCAGGGAATATGGCTACACCTTC.